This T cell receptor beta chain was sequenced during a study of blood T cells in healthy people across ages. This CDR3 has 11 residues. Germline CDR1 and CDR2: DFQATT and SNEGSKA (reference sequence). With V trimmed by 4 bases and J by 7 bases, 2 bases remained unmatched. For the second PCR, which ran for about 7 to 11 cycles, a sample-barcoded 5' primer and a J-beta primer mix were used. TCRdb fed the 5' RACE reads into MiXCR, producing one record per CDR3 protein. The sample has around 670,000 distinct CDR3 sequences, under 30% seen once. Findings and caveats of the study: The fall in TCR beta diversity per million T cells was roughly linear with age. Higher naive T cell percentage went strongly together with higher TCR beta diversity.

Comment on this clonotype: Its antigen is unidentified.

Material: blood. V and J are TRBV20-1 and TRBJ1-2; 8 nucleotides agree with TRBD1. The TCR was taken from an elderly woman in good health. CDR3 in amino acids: CSAKDRAGYTF. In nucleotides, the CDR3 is TGCAGTGCTAAGGACAGGGCTGGCTACACCTTC.